This TCR beta chain was observed in a study of read filtering for tumor transcriptome and immune sequencing. From roughly 390 ng of RNA, a library with molecular barcoded alpha/delta and beta/gamma adaptors was made. MiXCR, run by TCRdb on the reads, gives a single entry per CDR3 protein. Of about 50,000 distinct CDR3 sequences in the sample, around 19% were seen once. Germline CDR1 and CDR2: MNHEY and SMNVEV (reference sequence). V dropped 0 bases and J dropped 1 base, with 9 bases sitting between them. The CDR3 loop spans 15 amino acids. There are many counts of this clonotype. This TCR was recovered from a donor at least 40 years old with multiple myeloma. J is TRBJ1-1 and V is TRBV27; D gene uncertain. Sample: a population of CD138-negative cells sorted from bone marrow. CDR3 nucleotide sequence: TGTGCCAGCAGTTTATCCCGACGAGCGAACACTGAAGCTTTCTTT. It yields the protein CASSLSRRANTEAFF.